Sequencing of this T cell receptor (beta chain) was carried out in a study of cytomegalovirus exposure and HLA in healthy donors. Study information: Of all 400 or so donors who were genotyped, around 82% belonged to the Caucasian-associated ancestry cluster.

Germline CDR1 MNHEY, CDR2 SVGAGI. The V and J ends lost 6 bases and 9 bases, in that order; junction bases with no gene match: 7. The CDR3 totals 14 residues. In the case of this clone: Its specificity is unknown.

Study outcomes and limitations: In a later analysis, several top co-occurrence clusters appeared linked to parvovirus B19, influenza, CMV and Epstein-Barr virus. Reportedly, diagnosis of cytomegalovirus status by the classifier showed high specificity and sensitivity.

Donors likely had unrecorded immune exposures despite being nominally healthy when sampled. The PCR was carried out with 60 Vbeta primers and 13 Jbeta primers. Using immunoSEQ multiplex PCR, the repertoire was profiled, and TCRdb retains in-frame clones only, with some absent. The table has about 150,000 clones, 80% seen once; the top ten hold 2.9%. The TCR comes from a woman aged 25 to 45 in good health and CMV-seronegative. Source material: PBMCs. The chain links TRBV6-5 to TRBJ1-6; 8 nucleotides agree with TRBD1. DNA of the CDR3: TGTGCCAGCAGGGCAGGGGGCTTTGTTTCACCCCTCCACTTT. Translation: CASRAGGFVSPLHF.